The 24 T cell receptor beta chains presented below share a single source sample, sequenced in a study of shared T cell receptors in the human thymus. The table came from immunoSEQ multiplex PCR; TCRdb's copy has only in-frame clones and leaves some out. This repertoire shows under 850,000 clones, around nine tenths found once; its top ten account for 0.0095% to 0.012%. In addition, the sample was reused for a study of human thymus T cells.

Sequencing was carried out using thymocytes. The source of these receptors is a boy under two years old with a congenital heart defect.

The rearrangement joins TRBV5-6 to TRBJ2-1; TRBD2 matches 12 bases. V lost 4 bases and J lost 2; bases outside the gene matches: 4. CDR1 is SGHDT, CDR2 YYEEEE, per germline. This CDR3 has 16 residues. DNA for the CDR3: TGTGCCAGCAGCCGGACTAGCGGGAACGCCTACAATGAGCAGTTCTTC. Translation: CASSRTSGNAYNEQFF.

The rearrangement links TRBV2 to TRBJ2-2, with 7 bases fitting TRBD2. Per the germline V gene, CDR1 is SNHLY and CDR2 is FYNNEI. The CDR3 is made up of 18 amino acids. J was trimmed by 0 bases and V by 1 base; bases with no gene match: 8. The CDR3 DNA follows: TGTGCCAGCAGTGAAGTTGATTCCGGGACTACGAACACCGGGGAGCTGTTTTTT. Its translation is CASSEVDSGTTNTGELFF.

The J gene is TRBJ1-5, the V gene TRBV7-2, with 7 bases lining up with TRBD1. This CDR3 comprises 15 residues. V was clipped by 5 bases and J by 4 bases; unmatched bases: 8. CDR1 SGHTA and CDR2 FQGNSA come from the germline V gene. The CDR3 region has the DNA TGTGCCAGCAGCGGGACAGACGTTCTGAATCAGCCCCAGCATTTT. This encodes CASSGTDVLNQPQHF.

V and J are TRBV25-1 and TRBJ2-1; maybe TRBD1 (6 bases). CDR1 is MGHDK, CDR2 SYGVNS, per germline. The CDR3 sequence is 16 residues long. The V end was cut by 1 base, the J end by 9 bases, with 19 bases between. The CDR3 is CASSEFPRGGQGEQFF. The DNA for the CDR3 is TGTGCCAGCAGTGAATTCCCCAGGGGCGGTCAAGGTGAGCAGTTCTTC.

The chain combines TRBV25-1 with TRBJ2-3; 10 bases fit TRBD1. Germline values: CDR1 MGHDK, CDR2 SYGVNS. The CDR3 runs 17 residues. The V and J ends lost 2 bases and 4 bases, in that order; junction bases with no gene match: 9. The CDR3 loop reads CASSENTGQGSPDTQYF. The CDR3 DNA follows: TGTGCCAGCAGTGAAAACACGGGACAGGGGTCCCCAGATACGCAGTATTTT.

The rearrangement joins TRBV28 to TRBJ2-7, with TRBD1 matching 7 bases. The germline CDR1 and CDR2 sequences are MDHEN and SYDVKM. V shed 2 bases, J shed 6 bases, and the junction held 28 bases outside the gene matches. CDR3 length: 21 amino acids. The CDR3 nucleotides read TGTGCCAGCAGTTTACCCATTATTTACCCCCCTCATGACAGGGAATTTGCCGAGCAGTACTTC. Protein sequence: CASSLPIIYPPHDREFAEQYF.

V is TRBV7-2 and J is TRBJ2-7, with D possibly TRBD1 on 6 matching bases. The CDR3 is 15 residues long. Trimming removed 2 bases at V and 7 bases at J, with 18 bases between. CDR1 and CDR2 from the germline V gene are SGHTA and FQGNSA. Here the CDR3 reads CASSLRQGYLGEQYF. DNA for the CDR3: TGTGCCAGCAGCTTACGGCAGGGGTATCTTGGGGAGCAGTACTTC.

This chain links TRBV14 with TRBJ2-7; the match to TRBD2 covers 9 bases. V shed 4 bases, J shed 3 bases, and the junction held 4 bases outside the gene matches. This CDR3 is 14 amino acids long. The germline CDR1 and CDR2 sequences are SGHDN and FVKESK. Written as DNA, the CDR3 is TGTGCCAGCAGCCTAGCGGGAGACCTCTACGAGCAGTACTTC. Amino acid sequence: CASSLAGDLYEQYF.

This clone showed up just once. This chain links TRBV5-4 with TRBJ2-7; 7 nucleotides align to TRBD2. V lost 0 bases and J lost 1; bases outside the gene matches: 16. Germline CDR1 SGHNT, CDR2 YYREEE (reference sequence). CDR3 length: 19 residues. CDR3 sequence (DNA): TGTGCCAGCAGCTTGGGGGCTAGCGGTGATGGGCCTTTTTCCTACGAGCAGTACTTC. It yields the protein CASSLGASGDGPFSYEQYF.

The chain uses TRBV6-1 and TRBJ2-4, with D perhaps TRBD2 (5 bases). V gave up 7 bases and J gave up 9 bases, with 22 bases separating them. In germline, CDR1 is MNHNS, CDR2 SASEGT. The CDR3 runs 15 residues. CDR3 nucleotide sequence: TGTGCCAGCACCTATCGGAGGCCCTTGTCTGGCATTCAGTACTTC. Residues: CASTYRRPLSGIQYF.

This clone was detected only once. V is TRBV4-2 and J is TRBJ2-3; 14 nucleotides agree with TRBD2. In germline, CDR1 is LGHNA, CDR2 YNFKEQ. The length of the CDR3 is 20 residues. V was clipped by 6 bases and J by 4 bases; unmatched bases: 18. The CDR3 DNA reads TGTGCCAGCAGTCCTCGGGACAGGGGGGGACTAGCGGGAGTCCCAGATACGCAGTATTTT. It specifies CASSPRDRGGLAGVPDTQYF.

This clone was found once. This CDR3 is CASSLGGDRGTGELFF. CDR3 coding DNA: TGTGCCAGCAGCTTAGGGGGGGACAGGGGGACCGGGGAGCTGTTTTTT. The rearrangement uses TRBV7-4 and TRBJ2-2, with TRBD1 identical over 11 bases. The CDR3 has 16 amino acids. Germline trimming cut 1 base from V and 5 bases from J; bases unmatched to any gene: 3. Germline CDR1 reads SGHVT; CDR2 reads SQSDAQ.

This rearrangement joins TRBV11-3 to TRBJ2-7, with a weak D call TRBD1 (6 bases). CDR1 and CDR2 from the germline V gene are SGHNT and YENEEA. V lost 2 bases and J 6 bases, leaving 8 bases between the germline ends. This CDR3 has 12 residues. The CDR3 loop is CASSLKGVEQYF. The CDR3 nucleotides are TGTGCCAGCAGCTTAAAGGGGGTCGAGCAGTACTTC.

CDR3 loop: CASSPVVFFPYEQYF. CDR3 in DNA: TGCGCCAGCAGCCCCGTTGTGTTTTTCCCCTACGAGCAGTACTTC. V is TRBV10-2 and J is TRBJ2-7; D not certain. Germline CDR1 reads WSHSY; CDR2 reads SAAADI. V was cut by 6 bases and J by 2 bases, with 17 bases left in between. The CDR3 runs 15 residues.

V usage is TRBV27 and J usage is TRBJ2-1; TRBD2 matches 7 bases. The trim removed 5 bases at V and 7 bases at J, leaving 8 bases unmatched. The V gene's germline CDR1 is MNHEY and CDR2 SMNVEV (reference sequence). This CDR3 contains 14 residues. CDR3 sequence: CASSSREVGNEQFF. Written as DNA, the CDR3 is TGTGCCAGCAGTAGTCGGGAGGTAGGGAATGAGCAGTTCTTC.

The V call is TRBV30, the J call TRBJ2-7; 13 bases agree with TRBD2. With V trimmed by 2 bases and J by 5 bases, 6 bases remained unmatched. CDR3 length: 15 residues. Germline V gene lookup returns CDR1 GTSNPN and CDR2 SVGIG (reference sequence). This CDR3 is CAWSLLAGGIHEQYF. The CDR3, as DNA: TGTGCCTGGAGTCTACTAGCGGGAGGGATCCACGAGCAGTACTTC.

This clone occurred once. The rearrangement links TRBV6-1 to TRBJ2-7, with 9 bases lining up with TRBD1. The CDR3 is 15 amino acids. V shed 5 bases and J 6 bases; nucleotides not matched to a gene: 11. Looked up from germline, CDR1 is MNHNS and CDR2 is SASEGT. The CDR3 loop is CASSRRDREMGEQYF. CDR3 bases: TGTGCCAGCAGTCGCCGGGACAGGGAAATGGGCGAGCAGTACTTC.

The V gene is TRBV4-1, the J gene TRBJ2-3, with D perhaps matching TRBD2 (6 bases). The CDR3 length is 15 residues. Germline CDR1 reads MGHRA; CDR2 reads YSYEKL. The ends were cut back, 1 base at V and 2 bases at J, with 10 bases in the middle. CDR3: CASSQAGGSTDTQYF. For the CDR3, the DNA is TGCGCCAGCAGCCAAGCCGGGGGTTCCACAGATACGCAGTATTTT.

This chain links TRBV11-3 with TRBJ2-5, with 9 bases matching TRBD2. Trimming at V came to 2 bases and at J to 5 bases, leaving 9 bases not matched to a gene. The CDR3 sequence is 16 residues long. Germline CDR1 reads SGHNT; CDR2 reads YENEEA. CDR3 residues: CASSLRREGPSETQYF. The CDR3 DNA is TGTGCCAGCAGCTTAAGGCGGGAGGGCCCTTCGGAGACCCAGTACTTC.

V is TRBV4-3 and J is TRBJ2-7; tentative D call: TRBD1 (7 bases). This CDR3 has 15 amino acids. Germline CDR1 is LGHNA and CDR2 is YSLEER. V gave up 0 bases and J gave up 2 bases, with 11 bases separating them. The CDR3 reads CASSQDPRGAYEQYF. The CDR3 nucleotides read TGCGCCAGCAGCCAAGATCCCAGGGGGGCCTACGAGCAGTACTTC.

CDR3 region: CASSPPDRNYGYTF. The CDR3 DNA is TGTGCCAGCAGCCCCCCGGACAGAAACTATGGCTACACCTTC. The rearrangement joins TRBV14 to TRBJ1-2; TRBD1 is a possible D gene (6 bases). There are 14 residues in the CDR3. V lost 4 bases and J 2 bases, leaving 11 bases between the germline ends. CDR1 is SGHDN, CDR2 FVKESK, per germline.

The J gene is TRBJ2-1, the V gene TRBV15; 9 positions match TRBD2. The CDR3 sequence is 15 residues long. The V segment lost 3 bases and the J segment 9 bases; nucleotides outside the gene matches: 9. The germline gives CDR1 LNHNV, CDR2 YYDKDF (reference sequence). This CDR3 is CATSSSSGMGIEQFF. In DNA, the CDR3 is TGTGCCACCAGCAGTTCTAGCGGGATGGGGATTGAGCAGTTCTTC. Looking up the rest from reference TRBV15 and TRBJ2-1 gives the full variable domain: DAMVIQNPRYQVTQFGKPVTLSCSQTLNHNVMYWYQQKSSQAPKLLFHYYDKDFNNEADTPDNFQSRRPNTSFCFLDIRSPGLGDTAMYLCATSSSSGMGIEQFFGPGTRLTVL.

The chain recombines TRBV5-1 with TRBJ2-7, with D maybe TRBD1 (6 bases). This CDR3 is 16 amino acids long. Trimming cost V 5 bases and J 0 bases, with 18 bases left between them. Germline V gene data show CDR1 as SGHRS and CDR2 as YFSETQ. CDR3 in amino acids: CASRGHRASGSYEQYF. The CDR3 DNA reads as TGCGCCAGCAGGGGACACAGGGCGTCAGGCTCCTACGAGCAGTACTTC.

V and J are TRBV6-4 and TRBJ2-7; 12 bases fit TRBD2. Looked up from germline, CDR1 is MRHNA and CDR2 is SNTAGT. The CDR3 consists of 14 residues. V lost 6 bases, J lost 3 bases, and 3 bases stayed unmatched. CDR3 amino acids: CASSMTSGSYEQYF. In DNA form, the CDR3 reads TGTGCCAGCAGCATGACTAGCGGGAGCTACGAGCAGTACTTC.